This T cell receptor (beta chain) was obtained from a study of T cells of healthy individuals. The CDR3 sequence is 15 residues long. Germline lookup yields CDR1 SGHDT and CDR2 YYEEEE. The V gene lost 2 bases and the J gene lost 2 bases, with 12 bases spanning the gap. TCRdb re-called the 5' RACE reads with MiXCR, one entry per CDR3 protein. In the table there are 40,000 to 45,000 distinct CDR3 sequences, approximately 4.5% of which are singletons. V usage is TRBV5-6 and J usage is TRBJ2-3; D might be TRBD1 (6 bases). This sequence was found in a human donor in good health. The CDR3 DNA sequence: TGTGCCAGCAGCTTAGAGGGGGTTTTCACAGATACGCAGTATTTT. Residues: CASSLEGVFTDTQYF.